The entry that follows covers one T cell receptor (beta chain) sequence. The data belong to a study of OX40 agonist ivuxolimab in advanced cancers. Study in general: Patients were treated with ivuxolimab, an agonistic anti-OX40 (CD134) antibody.

The data were produced by immunoSEQ multiplex PCR, yet TCRdb's version contains in-frame clones alone and is incomplete. Among approximately 99,000 clones listed, around 94% were seen once. The CDR3 has 14 amino acids. The V gene lost 5 bases and the J gene lost 3 bases, with 14 bases spanning the gap. Germline CDR1 and CDR2: SQVTM and ANQGSEA. This receptor was identified in an adult with an advanced solid tumor such as melanoma, head and neck, liver or kidney cancer. The specimen comprised CD4+ or CD8+ T cells sorted from blood, sampled in a trial of the OX40 agonist ivuxolimab. The chain joins TRBV29-1 to TRBJ1-5; no reliable D call. CDR3 nucleotide sequence: TGCAGCGTTAGTAGTACAGACCCCAATCAGCCCCAGCATTTT. Amino acids: CSVSSTDPNQPQHF.